These 5 T cell receptor beta chains share one sample of origin, sequenced in a study of blood T cells in healthy people across ages. PCR was performed a second time for about 7 to 12 cycles using a sample-barcoded 5' primer and a J-beta primer mix. TCRdb itself ran the 5' RACE reads through MiXCR, one entry per CDR3 protein. Altogether 1.8 million or so distinct CDR3 sequences are present, 35% to 50% being singletons, with the ten largest covering about 23%. Sequenced material: blood. The receptors come from a human donor in good health.

This clonotype has more than one count but fewer than ten. CDR3 residues: CSVPPHRTIETQYF. The CDR3 nucleotides are TGCAGTGTTCCGCCCCACAGGACAATCGAGACCCAGTACTTC. The V gene is TRBV20-1, the J gene TRBJ2-5; D might be TRBD1 (5 bases). CDR3 length equals 14 residues. Germline V gene sequence: CDR1 DFQATT, CDR2 SNEGSKA (reference sequence). The V end was cut by 7 bases, the J end by 5 bases, with 20 bases between.

V is TRBV5-1 and J is TRBJ2-7, with D possibly TRBD2 on 6 matching bases. Germline loops: CDR1 SGHRS, CDR2 YFSETQ. This CDR3 spans 15 amino acids. Trimming removed 0 bases from V and 3 bases from J, with 13 bases in between. The CDR3 region is CASSLEASEHYEQYF. CDR3 sequence (DNA): TGCGCCAGCAGCTTGGAGGCTAGCGAGCACTACGAGCAGTACTTC. Variable domain in full (rest from reference TRBV5-1 and TRBJ2-7): KAGVTQTPRYLIKTRGQQVTLSCSPISGHRSVSWYQQTPGQGLQFLFEYFSETQRNKGNFPGRFSGRQFSNSRSEMNVSTLELGDSALYLCASSLEASEHYEQYFGPGTRLTVT.

The sample holds a few counts of this clonotype. This chain uses TRBV3-1 with TRBJ1-1; 8 positions agree with TRBD1. The CDR3 extends over 16 amino acids. The V segment lost 6 bases and the J segment 0 bases; nucleotides outside the gene matches: 9. Per germline, CDR1 LGHDT and CDR2 YNNKEL (reference sequence). CDR3: CASSLTGGAMNTEAFF. In DNA, the CDR3 is TGTGCCAGCAGTCTCACAGGGGGAGCGATGAACACTGAAGCTTTCTTT.

The chain recombines TRBV29-1 with TRBJ2-5; TRBD2 might be the D (7 bases). The length of the CDR3 is 15 residues. Germline assignment: CDR1 SQVTM and CDR2 ANQGSEA. The V end lost 5 bases, the J end lost 5 bases, and 21 bases lay between the germline ends. CDR3 residues: CSVQLGGGGFETQYF. Written as DNA, the CDR3 is TGCAGCGTTCAGCTGGGCGGGGGCGGATTTGAGACCCAGTACTTC.

This sequence joins TRBV24-1 and TRBJ1-5; no definite D call. Germline CDR1 and CDR2: KGHDR and SFDVKD. The CDR3 has 13 residues. V was cut by 4 bases and J by 6 bases, with 9 bases left in between. The CDR3 protein is CATSERHFQPQHF. In DNA form, the CDR3 reads TGTGCCACCAGTGAACGACACTTTCAGCCCCAGCATTTT.